Below, one T cell receptor beta chain is given with its context. The record originates from a study of T cell changes during pregnancy in multiple sclerosis. Per germline, CDR1 SGHRS and CDR2 YFSETQ. With 2 bases removed from V and 0 bases from J, the gap between germline ends came to 8 bases. The CDR3 contains 14 residues. Clones were sequenced by immunoSEQ multiplex PCR, and TCRdb holds only the in-frame ones, with some missing. The data show over 10,000 clones, around nine tenths seen once. Sample: CD8+ T cells from peripheral blood mononuclear cells, taken in the first trimester of pregnancy. The sequence came from a female donor with multiple sclerosis, enrolled in a pregnancy study. This chain links TRBV5-1 with TRBJ2-5; possible D gene TRBD2, 6 bases. Here the CDR3 DNA reads TGCGCCAGCAGCTTCCTAGCGCACCAAGAGACCCAGTACTTC. Encoded protein: CASSFLAHQETQYF. The full variable domain, completed using reference TRBV5-1 and TRBJ2-5, is KAGVTQTPRYLIKTRGQQVTLSCSPISGHRSVSWYQQTPGQGLQFLFEYFSETQRNKGNFPGRFSGRQFSNSRSEMNVSTLELGDSALYLCASSFLAHQETQYFGPGTRLLVL.